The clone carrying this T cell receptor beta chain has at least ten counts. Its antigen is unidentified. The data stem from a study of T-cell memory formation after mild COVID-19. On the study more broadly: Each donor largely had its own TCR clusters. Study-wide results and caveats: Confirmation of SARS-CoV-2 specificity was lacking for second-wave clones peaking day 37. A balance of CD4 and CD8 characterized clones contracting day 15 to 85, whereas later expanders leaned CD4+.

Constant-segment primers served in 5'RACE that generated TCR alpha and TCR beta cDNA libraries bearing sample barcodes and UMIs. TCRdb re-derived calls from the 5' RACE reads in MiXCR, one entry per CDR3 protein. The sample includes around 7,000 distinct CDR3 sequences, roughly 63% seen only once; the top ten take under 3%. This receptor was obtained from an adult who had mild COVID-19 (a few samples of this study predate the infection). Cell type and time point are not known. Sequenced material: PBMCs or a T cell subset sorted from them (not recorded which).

CDR3 region: CATSDRLYNEQFF. CDR3 bases: TGTGCCACCAGTGATCGTCTCTACAATGAGCAGTTCTTC. The rearrangement links TRBV24-1 to TRBJ2-1; D gene unclear. Germline values: CDR1 KGHDR, CDR2 SFDVKD. The CDR3 contains 13 residues. V gave up 3 bases and J gave up 3 bases, with 5 bases separating them.